These 18 T cell receptor beta chains were sequenced from one sample in a study of T-cell memory formation after mild COVID-19. TCRdb called the 5' RACE reads again in MiXCR, with one record for every CDR3 protein. Among under 200,000 distinct CDR3 sequences listed, 31% were seen once. Material for sequencing was PBMCs or a T cell subset sorted from them (not recorded which). Receptors were obtained from an adult woman who had mild COVID-19 (a few samples of this study predate the infection). Cell type and time point are not known.

This clonotype has just a few counts. In DNA form, the CDR3 reads TGCGCCAGCAGCCCCCGTCCGTCGGGGTCGGTCGAGGAGACCCAGTACTTC. Its translation is CASSPRPSGSVEETQYF. The chain uses TRBV5-1 and TRBJ2-5; possible D gene TRBD2, 5 bases. V lost 4 bases, J lost 5 bases, and 24 bases lay in between. Germline lookup yields CDR1 SGHRS and CDR2 YFSETQ. The CDR3 length is 17 residues.

This clonotype was seen a handful of times. The chain combines TRBV12-3 or TRBV12-4 with TRBJ2-7, with D uncertain. V lost 6 bases, J lost 0 bases, and 6 bases lay in between. The CDR3 length is 12 residues. The CDR3 DNA reads TGTGCCAGCAGATCGAGCTCCTACGAGCAGTACTTC. The encoded protein is CASRSSSYEQYF.

This clonotype has just a few counts. The chain employs TRBV5-5 and TRBJ2-7, with 9 bases that match TRBD1. V lost 3 bases, J lost 1 base, and 8 bases stayed unmatched. The CDR3 covers 16 residues. Germline CDR1 SGHKS, CDR2 YYEKEE (reference sequence). This CDR3 reads CASSWEQGAFSYEQYF. CDR3 DNA sequence: TGTGCCAGCAGCTGGGAACAGGGGGCGTTTTCCTACGAGCAGTACTTC.

This clonotype appeared once. The chain joins TRBV11-3 to TRBJ2-5; no reliable D call. The CDR3 totals 12 residues. Germline-derived CDR1 and CDR2 are SGHNT and YENEEA. The V end was cut by 2 bases, the J end by 5 bases, with 6 bases between. The CDR3 spells CASSLSMETQYF. The DNA for the CDR3 is TGTGCCAGCAGCTTATCCATGGAGACCCAGTACTTC.

This clonotype turned up a few times. The chain couples TRBV3-1 to TRBJ2-2, with 9 bases matching TRBD2. The CDR3 has 15 amino acids. Trimming cost V 4 bases and J 5 bases; bases outside gene matches: 5. CDR1 and CDR2 (germline): LGHDT, YNNKEL (reference sequence). Here the CDR3 reads CASSPSSGDTGELFF. In nucleotides, the CDR3 is TGTGCCAGCAGCCCATCTAGCGGGGATACCGGGGAGCTGTTTTTT.

The chain couples TRBV15 to TRBJ1-5; D is unclear. Germline CDR1 and CDR2: LNHNV and YYDKDF (reference sequence). The CDR3 length is 15 residues. The germline V and J ends were trimmed by 0 bases and 4 bases, with 10 bases remaining between them. The CDR3 sequence: CATSRDRGPNQPQHF. DNA for the CDR3: TGTGCCACCAGCAGAGATCGGGGTCCGAATCAGCCCCAGCATTTT. The full variable domain, its missing parts supplied by reference TRBV15 and TRBJ1-5, is DAMVIQNPRYQVTQFGKPVTLSCSQTLNHNVMYWYQQKSSQAPKLLFHYYDKDFNNEADTPDNFQSRRPNTSFCFLDIRSPGLGDTAMYLCATSRDRGPNQPQHFGDGTRLSIL.

This clonotype was counted only a few times. This chain connects TRBV5-6 to TRBJ2-7; 7 bases are a match to TRBD1. The junction had 10 bases not matched to a gene; V was cut back by 3 bases and J by 1 base. The CDR3 runs to 16 residues. The germline gives CDR1 SGHDT, CDR2 YYEEEE. The CDR3 sequence is CASSWILGGRSYEQYF. The CDR3 coding sequence is TGTGCCAGCAGCTGGATCCTAGGGGGCAGGTCCTACGAGCAGTACTTC. Full variable domain (remainder filled in from reference TRBV5-6 and TRBJ2-7): DAGVTQSPTHLIKTRGQQVTLRCSPKSGHDTVSWYQQALGQGPQFIFQYYEEEERQRGNFPDRFSGHQFPNYSSELNVNALLLGDSALYLCASSWILGGRSYEQYFGPGTRLTVT.

The chain joins TRBV24-1 to TRBJ2-1, with unresolved D. Deletions cut 6 bases from V and 6 bases from J, with 14 bases between. The CDR3 contains 14 residues. Germline lookup yields CDR1 KGHDR and CDR2 SFDVKD. The CDR3 coding sequence is TGTGCCACCAGTTCCACCACCAACCTCAATGAGCAGTTCTTC. Amino acid sequence: CATSSTTNLNEQFF.

This clonotype appeared a single time. The V and J genes are TRBV11-3 and TRBJ1-1, with unresolved D. Germline CDR1 SGHNT, CDR2 YENEEA. The CDR3 extends over 13 amino acids. Trimming removed 3 bases from V and 2 bases from J, with 7 bases in between. CDR3 residues: CASSLQPNTEAFF. DNA for the CDR3: TGTGCCAGCAGCTTGCAGCCAAACACTGAAGCTTTCTTT.

This clonotype was observed a handful of times. Here the CDR3 reads CASSFRDRGADTQYF. Here the CDR3 DNA reads TGTGCCAGCAGCTTTCGGGACAGGGGTGCAGATACGCAGTATTTT. The chain combines TRBV5-4 with TRBJ2-3, with 10 bases lining up with TRBD1. This CDR3 spans 15 amino acids. V lost 2 bases to trimming and J lost 4 bases; unmatched junction nucleotides: 4. Germline V gene lookup returns CDR1 SGHNT and CDR2 YYREEE (reference sequence).

The chain combines TRBV29-1 with TRBJ1-2; D unresolved. Germline V gene sequence: CDR1 SQVTM, CDR2 ANQGSEA. The CDR3 runs 12 residues. Trimming shortened V by 1 base and J by 0 bases, and 3 bases separated the two germline ends. This CDR3 reads CSVEVANYGYTF. CDR3 bases: TGCAGCGTTGAAGTGGCTAACTATGGCTACACCTTC. Full variable domain (outside the CDR3, taken from reference TRBV29-1 and TRBJ1-2): SAVISQKPSRDICQRGTSLTIQCQVDSQVTMMFWYRQQPGQSLTLIATANQGSEATYESGFVIDKFPISRPNLTFSTLTVSNMSPEDSSIYLCSVEVANYGYTFGSGTRLTVV.

The rearrangement uses TRBV27 and TRBJ2-2; 7 bases are a match to TRBD1. Germline values: CDR1 MNHEY, CDR2 SMNVEV (reference sequence). The J segment lost 7 bases and the V segment lost 6 bases, leaving 11 bases of the junction unmatched. The CDR3 covers 15 residues. Written as DNA, the CDR3 is TGTGCCAGCAGACCCGGGACAGTGGGCGTCGGGGAGCTGTTTTTT. Protein product: CASRPGTVGVGELFF.

This clonotype has only a few counts. The rearrangement joins TRBV6-2 or TRBV6-3 to TRBJ2-1; a weak D match, TRBD2 (5 bases). The CDR3 has 17 amino acids. Germline assignment: CDR1 MNHEY and CDR2 SVGEGT. V gave up 2 bases and J gave up 5 bases, with 19 bases separating them. CDR3: CASSYNAGSHPNNEQFF. The CDR3 DNA sequence: TGTGCCAGCAGTTACAACGCGGGCTCGCACCCTAACAATGAGCAGTTCTTC.

The chain carries TRBV5-1 and TRBJ2-3, with no clear D. The CDR3 sequence is 15 residues long. Per germline, CDR1 SGHRS and CDR2 YFSETQ. V lost 0 bases and J lost 2, with 10 bases in between. CDR3 sequence (DNA): TGCGCCAGCAGCTTGGAGTCAGGTCCCACAGATACGCAGTATTTT. Translating gives CASSLESGPTDTQYF.

The chain recombines TRBV28 with TRBJ2-1, with D possibly being TRBD2 (5 bases). Germline CDR1 reads MDHEN; CDR2 reads SYDVKM. V shed 3 bases and J shed 0 bases, with 12 bases lying between them. The CDR3 extends over 16 amino acids. CDR3 amino acids: CASSLYGITSYNEQFF. CDR3 DNA sequence: TGTGCCAGCAGTTTGTACGGGATAACCTCCTACAATGAGCAGTTCTTC.

This clonotype was seen only a few times. This chain joins TRBV3-1 and TRBJ2-3, with TRBD2 as a possible D gene (6 bases). V was clipped by 5 bases and J by 2 bases, with 11 bases between them. Germline V gene sequence: CDR1 LGHDT, CDR2 YNNKEL (reference sequence). The CDR3 contains 14 residues. The CDR3 DNA reads as TGTGCCAGCAGCTCGGTACTAGCCACAGATACGCAGTATTTT. It translates to CASSSVLATDTQYF.

This clonotype showed up just a few times. The chain links TRBV4-1 to TRBJ1-2; 10 nucleotides agree with TRBD1. V gave up 7 bases and J gave up 5 bases; unmatched junction bases: 13. Germline V gives CDR1 MGHRA, CDR2 YSYEKL. The CDR3 extends over 16 amino acids. For the CDR3, the DNA is TGCGCCAGCAACCTACTTGTGGGACAGGGGATTTATGGCTACACCTTC. Its protein is CASNLLVGQGIYGYTF.

The CDR3 loop is CASSLGSWAPGGEQYF. In nucleotides, the CDR3 is TGTGCCAGCAGCTTAGGGAGTTGGGCCCCTGGGGGCGAGCAGTACTTC. The chain links TRBV7-8 to TRBJ2-7; D possibly matches TRBD1 or TRBD2 (5 bases each). V lost 1 base to trimming and J lost 6 bases, with 19 bases between them. Germline V gives CDR1 SGHVS, CDR2 FQNEAQ. The CDR3 is made up of 16 amino acids.